This T cell receptor beta chain was retrieved from a study of blood T cell repertoires in COVID-19. Overall study context: From T cells, B-cell-depleted T cells, or PBMCs came the material, which was cDNA or gDNA.

This clone was detected a few times. Here immunoSEQ multiplex PCR was the method, and the copy in TCRdb shows in-frame clones only, minus some. The table includes around 250,000 clones, around 86% detected once. Germline V gene data show CDR1 as MDHEN and CDR2 as SYDVKM. V lost 4 bases and J lost 6; bases outside the gene matches: 7. The CDR3 is made up of 16 amino acids. Participants' own reports of clinical history determined their cohort assignment. Cohort 3 recovery required two negative PCRs, clearance, or symptom resolution. The sequence was collected from a woman aged 45-59 years who had recovered from COVID-19. The sequencing input was PBMCs or T cells enriched from blood (not recorded which). The rearrangement links TRBV28 to TRBJ2-1; 12 nucleotides line up with TRBD2. The CDR3 is CASSSPSGRAFNEQFF. CDR3 nucleotides: TGTGCCAGCAGTTCCCCTAGCGGGAGGGCATTCAATGAGCAGTTCTTC.